This T cell receptor (beta chain) was observed in a study of blood T cell repertoires in COVID-19. Study overall: Samples taken during acute and convalescent COVID-19 were collected in the United States, Italy and Spain.

A few counts support this clone. V was clipped by 11 bases and J by 6 bases; unmatched bases: 10. CDR3 length equals 14 residues. Germline assignment: CDR1 SEHNR and CDR2 FQNEAQ (reference sequence). Original data processing: Reference gene primer amplification yielded estimated nucleated cell counts. Using immunoSEQ multiplex PCR, the repertoire was profiled, and TCRdb retains in-frame clones only, with some absent. D and trimming come from the DNA, and the V and J calls and clone size come from that table. The table includes nearly 15,000 clones, 70% to 75% detected once. The specimen was peripheral blood. This clonotype originated in a man in his sixties with acute or convalescent COVID-19. The rearrangement uses TRBV7-9 and TRBJ2-1; TRBD2 matches at 10 bases. CDR3 DNA: TGTGCCGCCACGGGACTAGCGACAACCAATGAGCAGTTCTTC. Its translation: CAATGLATTNEQFF.